This is a list of T cell receptor beta chains from one sample in a study of cytomegalovirus exposure and HLA in healthy donors. Data came from immunoSEQ multiplex PCR; TCRdb stores just in-frame clones and leaves some out. The data hold about 120,000 clones, with over 75% observed a single time. Material for sequencing was PBMCs. These receptors were collected from a woman between 18 and 29 years old in good health and CMV-seronegative. Each CDR3 is given with its conserved first and last residue. A D gene is named only where the DNA matches it firmly. The size entry is marked missing in some rows and otherwise reads once, few, many or a size class.

size	D	V	J	DNA	CDR3
few	NA	TRBV7-9	TRBJ2-7	TGTGCCAGCAGAGAGGGAGCAGGCTACCACGAGCAGTACTTC	CASREGAGYHEQYF
NA	TRBD1	TRBV5-5	TRBJ1-3	TGTGCCAGCAGCTTGAAGGGGACAGCAAACACCATATATTTT	CASSLKGTANTIYF
NA	TRBD1	TRBV2	TRBJ1-2	TGTGCCAGCGGTATTTTGGACAGGATATATGGCTACACCTTC	CASGILDRIYGYTF
NA	NA	TRBV7-9	TRBJ1-1	TGTGCCAGCAGCTTATCGTTTGGGGGGGGGTACTCCACTGAAGCTTTCTTT	CASSLSFGGGYSTEAFF
once	TRBD2	TRBV11-1	TRBJ2-7	TGTGCCAGCAGTCCACCGACTAGCGTCTACGAGCAGTACTTC	CASSPPTSVYEQYF
NA	TRBD1	TRBV30	TRBJ1-5	TGTGCCTGGAGAGGGACAGGGGGCTATAGCAATCAGCCCCAGCATTTT	CAWRGTGGYSNQPQHF
NA	NA	TRBV28	TRBJ2-2	TGTGCCAGCAGTTTTTCAGGGTATGCCGGGGAGCTGTTTTTT	CASSFSGYAGELFF
NA	TRBD2	TRBV7-3	TRBJ2-2	TGTGCCAGCAGCTTAAGCGGGGGGTACACCGGGGAGCTGTTTTTT	CASSLSGGYTGELFF
NA	NA	TRBV6-5	TRBJ1-5	TGTGCCAGCAGCCGCGACAGAGTTAATCAGCCCCAGCATTTT	CASSRDRVNQPQHF
NA	NA	TRBV5-8	TRBJ1-1	TGTGCCAGCAGCTTGGGAGATGAAGCTTTCTTT	CASSLGDEAFF
NA	NA	TRBV18	TRBJ1-3	TGTGCCAGCTCGCGAACCGGGAGCGACTGGGGAAACACCATATATTTT	CASSRTGSDWGNTIYF
NA	NA	TRBV9	TRBJ1-1	TGTGCCAGCAGCGTTGGACAGAGAATGAACACTGAAGCTTTCTTT	CASSVGQRMNTEAFF
once	NA	TRBV7-8	TRBJ1-5	TGTGCCAGCAGCTTTAGGGGGTCCAATCAGCCCCAGCATTTT	CASSFRGSNQPQHF
once	NA	TRBV19	TRBJ2-7	TGTGCCAGTAGTATAGGGACTCGCGCGACGCCAGAGCAGTACTTC	CASSIGTRATPEQYF
NA	NA	TRBV4-1	TRBJ2-4	TGCGCCAGCAGCCAAGATAGGGGCTCGGGTAACAGTCAGTACTTC	CASSQDRGSGNSQYF
NA	TRBD1	TRBV5-5	TRBJ1-1	TGTGCCAGCAGCTTGGCCCAGGGGGCTCTTCATGAAGCTTTCTTT	CASSLAQGALHEAFF
NA	TRBD1	TRBV12-5	TRBJ2-3	TGTGCTACTCCGGGGACAGGGCCCACAGATACGCAGTATTTT	CATPGTGPTDTQYF
NA	NA	TRBV4-1	TRBJ1-2	TGCGCCAGCAGCCCCCCAGGGGAAGATGGCTACACCTTC	CASSPPGEDGYTF
NA	NA	TRBV25-1	TRBJ1-1	TGTGCCAGCAGTGAATTTGGAGATACTGAAGCTTTCTTT	CASSEFGDTEAFF
few	TRBD2	TRBV2	TRBJ2-6	TGTGCCAGCGAAAGGTCTGGCGGGGGGCAGGGGAGCTCTGGGGCCAACGTCCTGACTTTC	CASERSGGGQGSSGANVLTF
NA	NA	TRBV15	TRBJ1-2	TGTGCCACCAGCAGAGATCTAGCAGGAGGTGCCTACTATGGCTACACCTTC	CATSRDLAGGAYYGYTF
NA	NA	TRBV19	TRBJ1-5	TGTGCCAGTAGTATAGATAGGAGAGGTTCGCCCCAGCATTTT	CASSIDRRGSPQHF
NA	NA	TRBV7-9	TRBJ2-6	TGTGCCAGCAGCCACATGGGACTCTCTGGGGCCAACGGCCTGACTTTC	CASSHMGLSGANGLTF
NA	TRBD1	TRBV6-5	TRBJ1-3	TGTGCCAGCAGTTACTCGGGGACAGTCTCTGGAAACACCATATATTTT	CASSYSGTVSGNTIYF
NA	TRBD1	TRBV4-2	TRBJ1-5	TGTGCCAGCAGCCCGAGCCCTGGGCACAGGGGCGTTCAGCCCCAGCATTTT	CASSPSPGHRGVQPQHF
NA	NA	TRBV2	TRBJ2-3	TGTGCCAGCAGTGATCGGTTCACAGATACGCAGTATTTT	CASSDRFTDTQYF
NA	TRBD2	TRBV5-1	TRBJ2-7	TGCGCCAGCAGCTTGGTGGAGGGCGGGAGGTCCCACGGGAAGCAGTACTTC	CASSLVEGGRSHGKQYF
NA	NA	TRBV6-1	TRBJ1-5	TGTGCCAGCAGTGAGAGGTTTACAGGACAGCCCCAGCATTTT	CASSERFTGQPQHF
NA	TRBD2	TRBV10-1	TRBJ2-1	TGCGCCAGCAGTGCCCCAGGCGGGACTAAGTACAATGAGCAGTTCTTC	CASSAPGGTKYNEQFF
NA	NA	TRBV6-5	TRBJ1-2	TGTGCCAGCAGCTACAGAGAGGGAAGCTACACCTTC	CASSYREGSYTF
NA	NA	TRBV6-5	TRBJ2-5	TGTGCCAGCAGTTTAAGCGGGCAAGAGACCCAGTACTTC	CASSLSGQETQYF
NA	TRBD1	TRBV19	TRBJ1-1	TGTGCCAGTAGTATAACCCCAGGGGGCGCGCGAACTGAAGCTTTCTTT	CASSITPGGARTEAFF
NA	TRBD1	TRBV19	TRBJ1-5	TGTGCCAGTAGTATGGGACAGGGGCGATTACTAACTATTAGCAATCAGCCCCAGCATTTT	CASSMGQGRLLTISNQPQHF
once	TRBD2	TRBV5-1	TRBJ2-3	TGCGCCAGCAGCTTCGTAGCGGGAGGGCGCGGCACAGATACGCAGTATTTT	CASSFVAGGRGTDTQYF
NA	NA	TRBV9	TRBJ1-1	TGTGCCAGCAGCCTAGCCGGGGGGAACACTGAAGCTTTCTTT	CASSLAGGNTEAFF
few	NA	TRBV1	TRBJ2-1	TGCACCAGCAGCCAAGACTCCGGGTCTTCCAATGAGCAGTTCTTC	CTSSQDSGSSNEQFF
NA	NA	TRBV27	TRBJ2-6	TGTGCCAGCAGTTTATTATCCCCGACGAAGGGCACTGGGGCCAACGGCCTGACTTTC	CASSLLSPTKGTGANGLTF
few	TRBD2	TRBV14	TRBJ2-1	TGTGCCAGCAGCCAATTAGCGGGAGGCCACAATGAGCAGTTCTTC	CASSQLAGGHNEQFF
NA	TRBD2	TRBV14	TRBJ2-2	TGTGCCAGCAGCCAATCCCGTGGGCTAGCGGGAGACGGGGAGCTGTTTTTT	CASSQSRGLAGDGELFF
NA	NA	TRBV6-5	TRBJ1-1	TGTGCCAGCAGTTACTCGGGCAGGGCTCGCGAAGCTTTCTTT	CASSYSGRAREAFF
NA	NA	TRBV5-4	TRBJ2-5	TGTGCCAGCAGTGAGTCACGGGGACAACGAGAGACCCAGTACTTC	CASSESRGQRETQYF
NA	TRBD1	TRBV2	TRBJ1-6	TGTGCCACTCTGTCGGACAGGGGAGGTTCACCCCTCCACTTT	CATLSDRGGSPLHF
few	NA	TRBV9	TRBJ2-3	TGTGCCAGCAGCCCATATGGGGGGGGGCCCGCAGATACGCAGTATTTT	CASSPYGGGPADTQYF
once	NA	TRBV7-9	TRBJ1-2	TGTGCCAGCAGCTTGGGTCAGGGCGCGGGGTATGGCTACACCTTC	CASSLGQGAGYGYTF
NA	NA	TRBV9	TRBJ1-1	TGTGCCAGCAGCGTAACGAGCACAGAGAACACTGAAGCTTTCTTT	CASSVTSTENTEAFF
NA	NA	TRBV5-1	TRBJ2-5	TGCGCCAGCAGCTTGGTAGGCGGGGTGTACCAAGAGACCCAGTACTTC	CASSLVGGVYQETQYF
NA	NA	TRBV18	TRBJ1-1	TGTGCCAGCTCACTTCCCCGGGACAAAGGGTCGCGAGCTTTCTTT	CASSLPRDKGSRAFF
NA	NA	TRBV6-1	TRBJ2-5	TGTGCCAGCAGTGAACTTCGCGGGACGGCCGGGGAGACCCAGTACTTC	CASSELRGTAGETQYF
once	TRBD1	TRBV15	TRBJ1-2	TGTGCCACCAGCAGAGATCCGGTTGGCAGGGGGGTCTATGGCTACACCTTC	CATSRDPVGRGVYGYTF
once	NA	TRBV6-1	TRBJ2-7	TGTGCCAGCATCTTCTCACAGGGGACTTCCTACGAGCAGTACTTC	CASIFSQGTSYEQYF
NA	TRBD1	TRBV18	TRBJ1-4	TGTGCCAGCTCACCGGGACAGGCTAATGAAAAACTGTTTTTT	CASSPGQANEKLFF
NA	NA	TRBV9	TRBJ1-1	TGTGCCAGCAGCGTAGCCCCGACAGGAGTGAACACTGAAGCTTTCTTT	CASSVAPTGVNTEAFF
NA	NA	TRBV29-1	TRBJ2-3	TGCAGCGTTCGGGGTAGCACAGATACGCAGTATTTT	CSVRGSTDTQYF
few	NA	TRBV5-1	TRBJ1-2	TGCGCCAGCAGCCCCGAGAGCTATGGCTACACCTTC	CASSPESYGYTF
NA	NA	TRBV18	TRBJ1-1	TGTGCCAGCTCACCTCAGGGAGGGAACACTGAAGCTTTCTTT	CASSPQGGNTEAFF
NA	NA	TRBV19	TRBJ2-7	TGTGCCAGTAGTTTGACAGGTACCTCCAACGAGCAGTACTTC	CASSLTGTSNEQYF
NA	NA	TRBV6-6	TRBJ2-7	TGTGCCAGCAGTTACGGTGGTGGCGGAGGAGTCTACGAGCAGTACTTC	CASSYGGGGGVYEQYF